This T cell receptor beta chain was recorded in a study of T cell repertoires in cytomegalovirus infection. Study as a whole: CMV infection and matching HLA type were both indicated by public TCR beta signatures.

TCRdb redid the calling of the reads with MiXCR, one entry per CDR3 protein. The data show 110,000 or so distinct CDR3 sequences, over 25% seen once. In germline, CDR1 is MDHEN, CDR2 SYDVKM. Trimming cost V 8 bases and J 0 bases, with 16 bases left between them. The CDR3 length is 16 residues. Points on this clonotype: Its antigen is not identified.

This chain connects TRBV28 to TRBJ2-2, with a weak D call TRBD2 (6 bases). The sample consisted of CD8+ T cells from cultured PBMCs, taken from culture after CMV antigen stimulation. The clonotype originates from a human donor in good health (CMV status not recorded). Some clones in this sample may be carry-over from other donors' samples. The CDR3 sequence: CASLPRRGTNTGELFF. For the CDR3, the DNA is TGTGCCAGCCTACCTCGACGGGGGACGAACACCGGGGAGCTGTTTTTT.